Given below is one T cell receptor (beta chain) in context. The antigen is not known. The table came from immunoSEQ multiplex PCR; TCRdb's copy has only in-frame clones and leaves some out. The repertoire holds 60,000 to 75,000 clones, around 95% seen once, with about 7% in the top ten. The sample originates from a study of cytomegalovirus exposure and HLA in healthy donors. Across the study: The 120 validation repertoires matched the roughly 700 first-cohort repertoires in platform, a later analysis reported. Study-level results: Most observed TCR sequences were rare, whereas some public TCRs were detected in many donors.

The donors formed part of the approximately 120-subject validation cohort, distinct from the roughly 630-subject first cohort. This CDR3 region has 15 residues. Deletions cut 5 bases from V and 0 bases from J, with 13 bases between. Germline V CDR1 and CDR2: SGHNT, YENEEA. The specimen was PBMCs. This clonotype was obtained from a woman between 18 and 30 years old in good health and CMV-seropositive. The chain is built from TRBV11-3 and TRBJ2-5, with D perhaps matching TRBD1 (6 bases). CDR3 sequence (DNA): TGTGCCAGCAGCCCAGGGGCAGGGAACCAAGAGACCCAGTACTTC. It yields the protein CASSPGAGNQETQYF.